The clone carrying this TCR beta chain has a handful of counts. The antigen is unknown. The data were obtained in a study of beta chain features in type 1 diabetes. Whole-study results and caveats: PCR might pick shorter templates more often, in the same way for patients and controls. All four CD4+ subsets of Type 1 diabetes patients contained TCRB CDR3s that were moderately but significantly shorter. A greater similarity of naive, central memory and Treg TCRB repertoires was seen among patients than among healthy donors.

The germline V gene encodes CDR1 MGHRA and CDR2 YSYEKL. This CDR3 is 14 amino acids long. The V gene lost 11 bases and the J gene lost 5 bases, with 18 bases spanning the gap. The isolated RNA, all of it, was reverse transcribed, so expressed TCRB transcripts were what got sequenced. Sequencing used immunoSEQ multiplex PCR; TCRdb keeps in-frame clones, though not all of them. This repertoire shows 200,000 to 250,000 clones, approximately 15% found once; its top ten account for 0.015% to 0.02%. Per donor, one heparinised blood draw averaged roughly 120 mL. Purities over 98% were achieved in all sorted populations.

The chain employs TRBV4-1 and TRBJ2-2; the D gene is possibly TRBD2 (5 bases). Sequenced input: naive CD4+ T cells from blood. This receptor was identified in a man aged 25-40 years with type 1 diabetes. CDR3 amino acids: CALRWFPGTGELFF. For the CDR3, the DNA is TGCGCCTTACGTTGGTTTCCGGGGACCGGGGAGCTGTTTTTT.